This T cell receptor beta chain is drawn from a study of blood T cell repertoires in COVID-19. Repertoires were generated with immunoSEQ multiplex PCR, while TCRdb's copy carries only in-frame clones and drops some. The sample includes around 100,000 clones, 80% to 90% seen only once; the top ten take over 1.5%. The CDR3 has 15 amino acids. Trimming took 5 bases from V and 6 from J; bases not matched to a gene: 7. Germline V gene data show CDR1 as SGHTA and CDR2 as FQGTGA. Specimen: peripheral blood. The clonotype was recovered from an elderly man with acute or convalescent COVID-19. The chain uses TRBV7-3 and TRBJ2-1, with 10 bases that match TRBD2. In DNA form, the CDR3 reads TGTGCCAGCAGCGCATCTAGCGGGAGTCTCAATGAGCAGTTCTTC. This translates into CASSASSGSLNEQFF.